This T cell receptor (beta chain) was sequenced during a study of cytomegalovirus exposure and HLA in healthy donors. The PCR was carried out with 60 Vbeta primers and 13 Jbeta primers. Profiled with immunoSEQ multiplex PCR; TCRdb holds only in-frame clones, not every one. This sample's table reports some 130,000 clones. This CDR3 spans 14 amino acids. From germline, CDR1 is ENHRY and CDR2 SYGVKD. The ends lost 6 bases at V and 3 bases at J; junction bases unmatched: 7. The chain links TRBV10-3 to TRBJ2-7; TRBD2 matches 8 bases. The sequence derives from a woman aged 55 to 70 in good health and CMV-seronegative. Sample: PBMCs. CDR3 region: CAIRTTSGGYEQYF. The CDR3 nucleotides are TGTGCCATCAGGACTACTAGCGGCGGCTACGAGCAGTACTTC.